The present T cell receptor beta chain was sequenced within a study of T cell repertoires in cytomegalovirus infection. For the study at large: Public signatures in TCR beta pointed to CMV infection and matching HLA type.

CDR1 is SGHNT and CDR2 is YENEEA in the germline V gene. V lost 0 bases and J lost 5; bases outside the gene matches: 8. This CDR3 is 17 amino acids long. One entry per CDR3 protein results from TCRdb running MiXCR on the reads. The table lists around 340,000 distinct CDR3 sequences, almost 30% of them singletons. This clonotype was detected only once. No antigen is known for it. The material was cultured PBMCs, obtained from culture after CMV antigen stimulation. The receptor comes from a human donor in good health (CMV status not recorded). Some clones in this sample may be carry-over from other donors' samples. The chain employs TRBV11-3 and TRBJ2-2; the match to TRBD1 covers 8 bases. The CDR3 nucleotides are TGTGCCAGCAGCTTAGAGAACGTTTGGACAGGGACCGGGGAGCTGTTTTTT. This encodes CASSLENVWTGTGELFF. The full variable domain, rest sourced from reference TRBV11-3 and TRBJ2-2, is EAGVVQSPRYKIIEKKQPVAFWCNPISGHNTLYWYLQNLGQGPELLIRYENEEAVDDSQLPKDRFSAERLKGVDSTLKIQPAELGDSAVYLCASSLENVWTGTGELFFGEGSRLTVL.